The 10 T cell receptor beta chains presented below share a single source sample, sequenced in a study of response to subunit inactivated influenza vaccine. Each CDR3 protein gets one entry after TCRdb re-called the RT-PCR reads with MiXCR. Of a few hundred thousand distinct CDR3 sequences in the sample, 14% were seen once. The starting material was PBMCs from blood, obtained 11 to 12 days after vaccination. The receptors here all came from a man between 45 and 60 years old who received an inactivated influenza vaccine.

This clonotype was observed a few times. The chain links TRBV20-1 to TRBJ2-3; 10 bases align to TRBD1. Trimming took 6 bases from V and 6 from J; bases not matched to a gene: 9. The CDR3 contains 14 residues. In germline, CDR1 is DFQATT, CDR2 SNEGSKA (reference sequence). This chain's CDR3 is CSARQGAEGDTQYF. CDR3 nucleotides: TGCAGTGCCCGACAGGGGGCCGAAGGGGATACGCAGTATTTT.

V and J are TRBV12-3 or TRBV12-4 and TRBJ1-1; the match to TRBD1 covers 7 bases. The trim removed 2 bases at V and 3 bases at J, leaving 3 bases unmatched. This CDR3 region has 14 residues. CDR3 sequence (DNA): TGTGCCAGCAGTTTAAAGGGGGCGTACACTGAAGCTTTCTTT. Protein: CASSLKGAYTEAFF.

The table lists this clonotype with a few counts. The chain couples TRBV20-1 to TRBJ2-5, with TRBD2 identical over 7 bases. V shed 6 bases and J 4 bases; nucleotides not matched to a gene: 5. Looked up from germline, CDR1 is DFQATT and CDR2 is SNEGSKA (reference sequence). The CDR3 is made up of 12 amino acids. This CDR3 reads CSANLAAETQYF. CDR3 nucleotide sequence: TGCAGTGCAAACCTAGCGGCAGAGACCCAGTACTTC.

This clonotype came up a few times. This chain connects TRBV10-3 to TRBJ2-7, with D unresolved. The ends were cut back, 0 bases at V and 0 bases at J, with 3 bases in the middle. The germline V gene has CDR1 ENHRY and CDR2 SYGVKD. There are 13 residues in the CDR3. This chain's CDR3 is CAISESYSYEQYF. The CDR3 region has the DNA TGTGCCATCAGTGAGTCGTACTCCTACGAGCAGTACTTC.

There are a few counts of this clonotype. V is TRBV11-3 and J is TRBJ2-1; 11 nucleotides line up with TRBD2. Trimming took 6 bases from V and 5 from J; bases not matched to a gene: 0. The germline V gene encodes CDR1 SGHNT and CDR2 YENEEA. The CDR3 has 13 residues. The CDR3 region is CASRLAGDNEQFF. The CDR3 DNA sequence: TGTGCCAGCAGACTAGCGGGAGACAATGAGCAGTTCTTC.

The chain combines TRBV29-1 with TRBJ2-5, with D perhaps being TRBD1 or TRBD2 (5 bases each). Trimming pared 4 bases from V and 5 bases from J, leaving 14 bases between. The length of the CDR3 is 13 residues. Germline assignment: CDR1 SQVTM and CDR2 ANQGSEA. The DNA for the CDR3 is TGCAGCGTTGCCGGGGACGCCCGGGAGACCCAGTACTTC. It is translated as CSVAGDARETQYF. Looking up the rest from reference TRBV29-1 and TRBJ2-5 gives the full variable domain: SAVISQKPSRDICQRGTSLTIQCQVDSQVTMMFWYRQQPGQSLTLIATANQGSEATYESGFVIDKFPISRPNLTFSTLTVSNMSPEDSSIYLCSVAGDARETQYFGPGTRLLVL.

The gene calls are TRBV12-3 or TRBV12-4 and TRBJ2-7; D uncertain. The CDR3 has 13 amino acids. With 3 bases removed from V and 5 bases from J, the gap between germline ends came to 11 bases. CDR3 nucleotide sequence: TGTGCCAGCAGTTTTAGTGGGGTCCACGAGCAGTACTTC. Translating gives CASSFSGVHEQYF.

V usage is TRBV20-1 and J usage is TRBJ2-1; TRBD2 might be the D (6 bases). The CDR3 is made up of 16 amino acids. Trimming took off 2 bases at V and 4 bases at J, with 18 bases between the two ends. The germline V gene encodes CDR1 DFQATT and CDR2 SNEGSKA (reference sequence). CDR3 nucleotide sequence: TGCAGTGCTAGATACCCTCGGGCCGGGACTTACAATGAGCAGTTCTTC. Translated, it gives CSARYPRAGTYNEQFF.

V gene TRBV9 combines with J gene TRBJ2-6; the match to TRBD1 covers 9 bases. Trimming cost V 4 bases and J 0 bases; bases outside gene matches: 8. This CDR3 is built from 18 residues. The germline V gene encodes CDR1 SGDLS and CDR2 YYNGEE. As DNA, the CDR3 is TGTGCCAGCAGCTTCCCCGGGACAGGGTTCTCTGGGGCCAACGTCCTGACTTTC. The encoded protein is CASSFPGTGFSGANVLTF.

The V gene is TRBV5-1, the J gene TRBJ1-2; no reliable D call. V was clipped by 0 bases and J by 2 bases, with 8 bases between them. Germline CDR1 is SGHRS and CDR2 is YFSETQ. CDR3 length equals 14 residues. The CDR3: CASSLADGNYGYTF. DNA of the CDR3: TGCGCCAGCAGCTTGGCCGACGGAAACTATGGCTACACCTTC.